Shown below are 16 T cell receptor beta chains from a single sample sequenced in a study of T cell responses to AZD1222 COVID-19 vaccine (dated by TCRdb to the early 2020s). The library was produced with the immunoSEQ multiplex PCR assay. TCRdb took over this immuneACCESS table, retaining in-frame rearrangements with V and J assigned. Such tables are incomplete; in checked studies, under half of the missing clones stem from an unresolved V gene, and the remainder is unexplained. The sample table lists more than 85,000 clones, around 90% of them with a count of one. The ten top clones hold roughly 15% of the sample. The time point label of this sample denotes: about 28 days (+/-7) after the second vaccine dose. The sample here was peripheral blood, taken 28 days after the second AZD1222 dose. The receptor set was obtained from an adult who received the AZD1222 COVID-19 vaccine.

The gene calls are TRBV5-6 and TRBJ1-5, with D maybe TRBD1 (5 bases). The CDR3 spans 14 residues. V was clipped by 1 base and J by 1 base, with 6 bases between them. Germline values: CDR1 SGHDT, CDR2 YYEEEE. The CDR3 DNA reads as TGTGCCAGCAGCTTGCCAGGGAGCAATCAGCCCCAGCATTTT. It codes for CASSLPGSNQPQHF.

The chain carries TRBV11-1 and TRBJ1-2; TRBD1 matches 7 bases. Per the germline V gene, CDR1 is SGHAT and CDR2 is FQDESV (reference sequence). Unmatched junction bases numbered 8, after V lost 3 bases and J lost 4 bases. The CDR3 is 15 amino acids. The CDR3 protein is CASSLARQGFYGYTF. The CDR3 DNA is TGTGCCAGCAGCTTGGCCAGACAGGGATTCTATGGCTACACCTTC.

This clone occurred a few times. The V call is TRBV5-4, the J call TRBJ1-6, with 12 bases matching TRBD1. Per germline, CDR1 SGHNT and CDR2 YYREEE (reference sequence). J gave up 9 bases and V 4 bases, and 2 bases lay outside the gene matches. The CDR3 consists of 14 residues. The DNA of the CDR3 is TGTGCCAGCAGCAGGGACAGGGGGCTTTCACCCCTCCACTTT. It translates to CASSRDRGLSPLHF.

This clone was seen only once. The chain carries TRBV5-4 and TRBJ1-2; 8 bases are shared with TRBD1. The CDR3 has 17 amino acids. Germline trimming cut 0 bases from V and 4 bases from J; bases unmatched to any gene: 11. Germline lookup yields CDR1 SGHNT and CDR2 YYREEE (reference sequence). The CDR3, as DNA: TGTGCCAGCAGCTTGGACTCAACAGGGGGTATCGGCTATGGCTACACCTTC. Its translation is CASSLDSTGGIGYGYTF.

The genes are TRBV6-2 or TRBV6-3 and TRBJ1-1; TRBD1 matches 12 bases. Germline V gene sequence: CDR1 MNHEY, CDR2 SVGEGT. This CDR3 spans 17 amino acids. After removal of 0 bases from V and 4 bases from J, the junction contained 6 bases not matched to a gene. The CDR3 DNA sequence: TGTGCCAGCAGTTACTCGAGGGACAGGGGGCTAATCACTGAAGCTTTCTTT. Protein product: CASSYSRDRGLITEAFF.

This chain connects TRBV11-2 to TRBJ1-3; D gene ambiguous. The V and J ends lost 0 bases and 7 bases respectively, with 10 bases between them. This CDR3 spans 14 amino acids. Germline CDR1 SGHAT, CDR2 FQNNGV. The CDR3 sequence: CASSLDEDLNTIYF. CDR3 in DNA: TGTGCCAGCAGCTTAGATGAGGATTTGAACACCATATATTTT.

V and J are TRBV25-1 and TRBJ1-1; TRBD1 is a possible D gene (6 bases). The CDR3 spans 16 residues. Per germline, CDR1 MGHDK and CDR2 SYGVNS. V was cut by 4 bases and J by 0 bases, with 15 bases left in between. The CDR3 DNA is TGTGCCAGCAGTGCACCGATACAGGGAATGAACACTGAAGCTTTCTTT. Translating it yields CASSAPIQGMNTEAFF.

The chain carries TRBV19 and TRBJ1-5; D not resolved. V was clipped by 2 bases and J by 6 bases, with 11 bases between them. Germline lookup yields CDR1 LNHDA and CDR2 SQIVND (reference sequence). This CDR3 spans 14 amino acids. CDR3 residues: CASSIRREGQPQHF. CDR3 nucleotides: TGTGCCAGTAGTATAAGGCGGGAGGGTCAGCCCCAGCATTTT.

This clone appeared a single time. The chain has TRBV18 and TRBJ2-1; 11 bases are shared with TRBD2. Germline V lookup: CDR1 KGHSH, CDR2 LQKENI. The CDR3 loop spans 16 amino acids. V dropped 5 bases and J dropped 7; count of bases not matched to a gene: 10. The CDR3 protein is CASSSPGTSGLNEQFF. For the CDR3, the DNA is TGTGCCAGCTCATCCCCCGGGACTAGCGGACTGAATGAGCAGTTCTTC.

V gene TRBV28 combines with J gene TRBJ1-5; no clear D gene. The CDR3 loop spans 12 amino acids. The V end lost 7 bases, the J end lost 7 bases, and 11 bases lay between the germline ends. Germline V gene sequence: CDR1 MDHEN, CDR2 SYDVKM. This CDR3 reads CASTGVDQPQHF. The DNA for the CDR3 is TGTGCCAGCACGGGTGTGGACCAGCCCCAGCATTTT. Full variable domain (rest looked up from reference TRBV28 and TRBJ1-5): DVKVTQSSRYLVKRTGEKVFLECVQDMDHENMFWYRQDPGLGLRLIYFSYDVKMKEKGDIPEGYSVSREKKERFSLILESASTNQTSMYLCASTGVDQPQHFGDGTRLSIL.

This sequence joins TRBV5-6 and TRBJ1-2; weak D call: TRBD1 (5 bases). V lost 2 bases, J lost 4 bases, and 12 bases lay in between. Per the germline V gene, CDR1 is SGHDT and CDR2 is YYEEEE. CDR3 length equals 14 residues. For the CDR3, the DNA is TGTGCCAGCAGCTTCCAGGGTCGCGGCTATGGCTACACCTTC. It yields the protein CASSFQGRGYGYTF.

The chain has TRBV7-8 and TRBJ2-3; TRBD2 aligns across 11 bases. The length of the CDR3 is 16 residues. CDR1 SGHVS and CDR2 FQNEAQ come from the germline V gene. With 6 bases clipped from V and 6 bases from J, the junction kept 11 bases outside the gene matches. CDR3 DNA sequence: TGTGCCAGCAGGTCCCAAATAGCGGGGGGGTCTGATACGCAGTATTTT. Translation gives CASRSQIAGGSDTQYF.

The chain couples TRBV19 to TRBJ1-2; D gene unclear. Trimming shortened V by 1 base and J by 3 bases, and 6 bases separated the two germline ends. Germline V gene lookup returns CDR1 LNHDA and CDR2 SQIVND (reference sequence). The CDR3 runs 13 residues. CDR3 DNA sequence: TGTGCCAGTAGTATAGTAAGGCACTATGGCTACACCTTC. Translated: CASSIVRHYGYTF.

The V and J genes are TRBV3-1 (or the pseudogene TRBV3-2) and TRBJ1-1, with D maybe TRBD1 (6 bases). V lost 1 base and J 7 bases, leaving 13 bases between the germline ends. Per the germline V gene, CDR1 is LGHDT and CDR2 is YNNKEL (reference sequence). This CDR3 has 14 amino acids. The CDR3 coding sequence is TGTGCCAGCAGCCAAGCCGACAGGTCGAGTGAAGCTTTCTTT. This codes for CASSQADRSSEAFF.

V and J are TRBV24-1 and TRBJ1-2, with no clear D. CDR1 and CDR2 from the germline V gene are KGHDR and SFDVKD. V lost 2 bases, J lost 6 bases, and 12 bases lay in between. The CDR3 runs 14 residues. The CDR3 DNA reads as TGTGCCACCAGTGATTCCCAGAAGGAGCATGGCTACACCTTC. It encodes CATSDSQKEHGYTF.

This sequence joins TRBV4-2 and TRBJ1-2, with TRBD1 identical over 8 bases. CDR1 and CDR2 from the germline V gene are LGHNA and YNFKEQ. There are 17 residues in the CDR3. V dropped 0 bases and J dropped 3; count of bases not matched to a gene: 9. This chain's CDR3 is CASSQDYTGGIDYGYTF. For the CDR3, the DNA is TGTGCCAGCAGCCAAGATTATACAGGGGGAATTGACTATGGCTACACCTTC.